The rows below give T cell receptor beta chains drawn from one sample of a study of T cell clonotyping in hematopoietic cell transplantation. Sequenced by immunoSEQ multiplex PCR; TCRdb stores in-frame clones only, minus some. The data contain about 41,000 clones, roughly 96% of them singletons. Sample: peripheral blood mononuclear cells. These receptor sequences come from a man aged 25 to 40 in good health. Some clones in this sample may be carry-over from other donors' samples. Each CDR3 is given with its conserved first and last residue. Each record gives: V gene, J gene, CDR3 protein.

TRBV6-5,TRBJ1-5,CASSSKVGGGQPQHF
TRBV19,TRBJ1-4,CASKGKWEKLFF
TRBV19,TRBJ1-2,CASSIGFRGNGYTF
TRBV30,TRBJ1-5,CAWSGQGHQPQHF
TRBV6-5,TRBJ2-2,CASSPSNIGELFF
TRBV9,TRBJ1-1,CASSPQGASTEAFF
TRBV5-6,TRBJ2-5,CASSFSPGPGTETQYF
TRBV7-2,TRBJ2-7,CASSPDLVYEQYF
TRBV19,TRBJ2-3,CASRPTGSTDTQYF
TRBV6-5,TRBJ1-5,CASSYAGGNQPQHF
TRBV7-9,TRBJ1-1,CASTPRDTEAFF
TRBV29-1,TRBJ1-4,CSVARRGETNEKLFF
TRBV19,TRBJ2-1,CASTKRPSGGSSYNEQFF
TRBV5-4,TRBJ2-1,CASSLGGQGAREQFF
TRBV6-5,TRBJ1-1,CASSYSRVAATEAFF
TRBV12-5,TRBJ2-7,CASVPSEEGFYEQYF
TRBV15,TRBJ1-2,CATSRDDLTGGNYGYTF